This entry lists 13 T cell receptor beta chains sequenced from one sample in a study of T cell clones after liver transplantation. The protocol was immunoSEQ multiplex PCR, while the TCRdb copy is restricted to in-frame clones and leaves out a portion. The sample shows fewer than 9,500 clones, 70% to 80% of them seen only once. Material: CD8+ T cells from blood, obtained at the 22-month timepoint. Receptors were obtained from a human patient who received a liver transplant. Some of these T cells may belong to the graft donor.

This clone was seen only a few times. The rearrangement joins TRBV2 to TRBJ2-5, with D perhaps being TRBD1 or TRBD2 (5 bases each). Trimming pared 6 bases from V and 1 base from J, leaving 12 bases between. CDR1 SNHLY and CDR2 FYNNEI come from the germline V gene. CDR3 length: 14 residues. The CDR3 DNA follows: TGTGCCAGCAGGACTACAGGTTTCCAAGAGACCCAGTACTTC. It is translated as CASRTTGFQETQYF.

This clone was recorded a few times. The chain uses TRBV7-9 and TRBJ2-7; D remains ambiguous. Per the germline V gene, CDR1 is SEHNR and CDR2 is FQNEAQ (reference sequence). The CDR3 runs to 13 residues. V lost 5 bases, J lost 5 bases, and 13 bases lay in between. Here the CDR3 reads CASSPDSRNEQYF. Here the CDR3 DNA reads TGTGCCAGCAGCCCCGACTCCCGCAACGAGCAGTACTTC.

This clone was recorded a few times. This sequence joins TRBV18 and TRBJ2-1, with D unresolved. V was cut by 2 bases and J by 9 bases, with 23 bases left in between. CDR1 is KGHSH, CDR2 LQKENI, per germline. This CDR3 has 17 amino acids. In nucleotides, the CDR3 is TGTGCCAGCTCACCATCCCCCAGAAGGGCCATCGATGGTGAGCAGTTCTTC. It codes for CASSPSPRRAIDGEQFF.

This clone is medium-sized (0.01 to 0.1%) by share. The V call is TRBV18, the J call TRBJ2-7; possible D gene TRBD2, 7 bases. Germline assignment: CDR1 KGHSH and CDR2 LQKENI. Trimming shortened V by 0 bases and J by 5 bases, and 14 bases separated the two germline ends. The CDR3 is 15 residues long. The CDR3 loop reads CASSPPSGGGDEQYF. In DNA form, the CDR3 reads TGTGCCAGCTCACCACCCTCGGGGGGCGGTGACGAGCAGTACTTC.

About this clone: The conserved closing phenylalanine or tryptophan is absent in this CDR3, likely reflecting a read error. The rearrangement links TRBV5-1 to TRBJ1-4, with D tentatively TRBD1 (5 bases). Trimming shortened V by 3 bases and J by 8 bases, and 17 bases separated the two germline ends. Per germline, CDR1 SGHRS and CDR2 YFSETQ. The CDR3 spans 15 residues. The CDR3 loop reads CASSSEGQGTEKLFL. The CDR3 coding sequence is TGCGCCAGCAGCTCCGAGGGGCAGGGAACCGAAAAACTGTTTCTT.

The rearrangement uses TRBV6-5 and TRBJ2-5; D unclear. This CDR3 region has 13 residues. V was pared by 6 bases and J by 1 base, with 9 bases between. Looked up from germline, CDR1 is MNHEY and CDR2 is SVGAGI. CDR3 nucleotides: TGTGCCAGCAGGGAAGCCCGCCAAGAGACCCAGTACTTC. It codes for CASREARQETQYF.

The genes are TRBV19 and TRBJ2-7; perhaps TRBD2 as D (6 bases). CDR3 size: 14 residues. Germline CDR1 reads LNHDA; CDR2 reads SQIVND (reference sequence). Trimming removed 5 bases at V and 2 bases at J, with 13 bases between. Here the CDR3 reads CASSPMRGAYEQYF. The CDR3 coding sequence is TGTGCCAGTAGTCCTATGCGGGGTGCCTACGAGCAGTACTTC.

Comments on this clone: In the same sample, other DNA sequences code for this CDR3. The chain uses TRBV9 and TRBJ1-6; perhaps TRBD1 as D (6 bases). CDR1 is SGDLS and CDR2 is YYNGEE in the germline V gene. V lost 2 bases, J lost 9 bases, and 21 bases lay in between. CDR3 length: 17 amino acids. The CDR3 nucleotides are TGTGCCAGCAGCGTGCCTAACCGGGGGGCCTTAGGTTCACCCCTCCACTTT. It yields the protein CASSVPNRGALGSPLHF.

The chain links TRBV6-5 to TRBJ2-3; the match to TRBD2 covers 7 bases. The CDR3 is 15 residues long. From germline, CDR1 is MNHEY and CDR2 SVGAGI. Trimming at V came to 5 bases and at J to 2 bases, leaving 7 bases not matched to a gene. In nucleotides, the CDR3 is TGTGCCAGCAGTCCCGTAGCGGGTATCACAGATACGCAGTATTTT. This encodes CASSPVAGITDTQYF.

The rearrangement joins TRBV5-6 to TRBJ1-2; D remains unclear. Trimming removed 3 bases from V and 5 bases from J, with 11 bases in between. CDR3 length equals 13 residues. Germline V CDR1 and CDR2: SGHDT, YYEEEE. CDR3 bases: TGTGCCAGCAGCTGGCCAGCGTCGTATGGCTACACCTTC. Amino acids: CASSWPASYGYTF.

The V gene is TRBV27, the J gene TRBJ2-7; D may be TRBD1 (6 bases). The CDR3 has 14 amino acids. V dropped 3 bases and J dropped 2 bases, with 11 bases sitting between them. Germline V lookup: CDR1 MNHEY, CDR2 SMNVEV (reference sequence). This CDR3 reads CASSLSTGPYEQYF. The CDR3 nucleotides are TGTGCCAGCAGTTTGTCAACAGGGCCCTACGAGCAGTACTTC.

The rearrangement uses TRBV6-6 and TRBJ1-1, with D unresolved. The ends were cut back, 5 bases at V and 5 bases at J, with 9 bases in the middle. The length of the CDR3 is 12 residues. The germline V gene encodes CDR1 MNHNY and CDR2 SVGAGI (reference sequence). DNA for the CDR3: TGTGCCAGCAGTCCCCTATTTACTGAAGCTTTCTTT. It yields the protein CASSPLFTEAFF.

The chain carries TRBV10-1 and TRBJ2-6, with 12 nucleotides matching TRBD1. V dropped 5 bases and J dropped 7; count of bases not matched to a gene: 9. The CDR3 has 17 residues. Germline V gene lookup returns CDR1 WNHNN and CDR2 SYGVQD (reference sequence). This CDR3 is CASSQGQGAVGANVLTF. In DNA, the CDR3 is TGCGCCAGCAGTCAGGGACAGGGGGCAGTTGGAGCCAACGTCCTGACTTTC.